The entry below describes one T cell receptor (beta chain). The antigen remains undetermined. This sample is drawn from a study of CD8 T cells in ankylosing spondylitis. Study-wide results and caveats: In ankylosing spondylitis blood, a motif of fewer than 10 highly homologous TCR beta variants appeared characteristic. Disease-linked clones had a CD8+ phenotype and relatively low frequency in peripheral blood. Matched synovial fluid from ankylosing spondylitis patients was reported to be enriched for disease-linked clones.

CDR1 and CDR2 from the germline V gene are MGHRA and YSYEKL. CDR3 length: 16 residues. After removal of 0 bases from V and 5 bases from J, the junction contained 5 bases not matched to a gene. In making TCR beta libraries, quantitative 5'-RACE with molecular barcodes was used. Via MiXCR, TCRdb re-called the 5' RACE reads, giving one row per CDR3 protein. Of about 250,000 distinct CDR3 sequences in the sample, approximately 20% were seen once. The chain links TRBV4-1 to TRBJ2-5; 11 bases align to TRBD2. This TCR came from a male donor with ankylosing spondylitis or in good health (not recorded which). The specimen sequenced was blood, either unsorted or a sorted T cell fraction (not recorded which). CDR3 nucleotides: TGCGCCAGCAGCCAAGATCAACTAGCGGGAGTCGAGACCCAGTACTTC. Protein product: CASSQDQLAGVETQYF.